A selection of T cell receptor beta chains follows, all from one sample in a study of blood T cell repertoires in COVID-19. Data came from immunoSEQ multiplex PCR; TCRdb stores just in-frame clones and leaves some out. The data show fewer than 130,000 clones, 70% to 80% seen once. The specimen was peripheral blood. These TCRs come from an older woman with acute or convalescent COVID-19. The CDR3 runs from the conserved cysteine through the conserved F or W. D genes are given only for firm matches. Not all rows give a size; the values are once, few, many and, for expanded clones, a class.

TGTGCCTGGAGTCCTCCGGGAGGGTATAGCAATCAGCCCCAGCATTTT,CAWSPPGGYSNQPQHF,TRBJ1-5,.,.,TRBV30
TGTGCCAGCGCTAGCGGGGGGTCTAACAATGAGCAGTTCTTC,CASASGGSNNEQFF,TRBJ2-1,TRBD2,.,TRBV7-9
TGTGCCAGCAGCTTAGAGTCCTGGGCAGGAGAGCAGTACTTC,CASSLESWAGEQYF,TRBJ2-7,.,.,TRBV7-2
TGTGCCAGCAGCCGGGGACATTTGACAGATACGCAGTATTTT,CASSRGHLTDTQYF,TRBJ2-3,.,.,TRBV7-9
TGTGCCAGCAGTCCGTGGAGCTATCAGCCCCAGCATTTT,CASSPWSYQPQHF,TRBJ1-5,.,.,TRBV2
TGTGCCAGCAGCTTAGCCGGGTCCTACGAGCAGTACTTC,CASSLAGSYEQYF,TRBJ2-7,.,few,TRBV11-2
TGTGCTAGTGGTTTAGTGCGGAGGGGCTACACCTTC,CASGLVRRGYTF,TRBJ1-2,.,.,TRBV12-5
TGTGCCAGCAGCTTAGATTCGGGGGTTAATTCACCCCTCCACTTT,CASSLDSGVNSPLHF,TRBJ1-6,.,.,TRBV11-2
TGTGCCAGCTCACCAAATGGCGGAAATCAGCCCCAGCATTTT,CASSPNGGNQPQHF,TRBJ1-5,.,.,TRBV18
TGTGCCAGCAGCCAAGATGCGGGGAGCTCCTACGAGCAGTACTTC,CASSQDAGSSYEQYF,TRBJ2-7,.,.,TRBV4-2
TGTGCCAGCAGCTTGAACAGGGGGCAACACATTCAGTACTTC,CASSLNRGQHIQYF,TRBJ2-4,TRBD1,.,TRBV7-2
TGTGCCAGCAGCTTAGCCATTAGTGCAGATACGCAGTATTTT,CASSLAISADTQYF,TRBJ2-3,.,few,TRBV7-2
TGTGCCAGCAGCACAGACAGGGGGCCCTATGGCTACACCTTC,CASSTDRGPYGYTF,TRBJ1-2,TRBD1,.,TRBV7-2
TGTGCCAGCAGTTGGGGCGGGGGGCGCGAAGATACGCAGTATTTT,CASSWGGGREDTQYF,TRBJ2-3,TRBD2,few,TRBV6-6
TGTGCTAGTGGTTTGGGCGGACAGGGCGTCACAGATACGCAGTATTTT,CASGLGGQGVTDTQYF,TRBJ2-3,TRBD1,.,TRBV12-5
TGTGCCAGCAGACGGCTAGCGGGGGGCGAGTACGAGCAGTACTTC,CASRRLAGGEYEQYF,TRBJ2-7,TRBD2,.,TRBV6-5
TGTGCCAGCAGCGTAGTTTCGGGACAACCCTATGGCTACACCTTC,CASSVVSGQPYGYTF,TRBJ1-2,.,.,TRBV9
TGTGCCAGCAACCCTAGGCGGCCAGCCTATAATTCACCCCTCCACTTT,CASNPRRPAYNSPLHF,TRBJ1-6,.,.,TRBV28
TGTGCCAGCAGCTTTGATACAGGGGGAAGCGATTCACCCCTCCACTTT,CASSFDTGGSDSPLHF,TRBJ1-6,TRBD1,.,TRBV7-9
TGTGCCAGCAGCTTAACAGGGGGGGGCGGCTACACCTTC,CASSLTGGGGYTF,TRBJ1-2,TRBD1,.,TRBV7-2
TGTGCCAGCAGCCAAGCGTCGGTGGGCACAGATACGCAGTATTTT,CASSQASVGTDTQYF,TRBJ2-3,.,.,TRBV3-1/TRBV3-2
TGTGCCAGCAGTTTACAGGGGGCTGGGTATGGGGAGCAGTACTTC,CASSLQGAGYGEQYF,TRBJ2-7,TRBD1,.,TRBV28
TGTGCCAGCAGCCCTAGCTCTGGAAACACCATATATTTT,CASSPSSGNTIYF,TRBJ1-3,.,.,TRBV7-2
TGTGCCATCGACAGGAACACTGAAGCTTTCTTT,CAIDRNTEAFF,TRBJ1-1,.,few,TRBV10-3
TGTGCCAGCATTGGGACAGGGAACAACAACTACGAGCAGTACTTC,CASIGTGNNNYEQYF,TRBJ2-7,TRBD1,.,TRBV28
TGTGCCAGCAGTTACGGCCCGGACAGTAACTATGGCTACACCTTC,CASSYGPDSNYGYTF,TRBJ1-2,.,.,TRBV6-5
TGTGCCAGCACCCCCGCTTTAGGACAGGCCTACGAGCAGTACTTC,CASTPALGQAYEQYF,TRBJ2-7,TRBD1,.,TRBV7-9
TGTGCCTGGGGGACAGGGTTAACCTATGGCTACACCTTC,CAWGTGLTYGYTF,TRBJ1-2,TRBD1,.,TRBV30
TGTGCCTGGACACGGGGGATTGACACTGAAGCTTTCTTT,CAWTRGIDTEAFF,TRBJ1-1,.,few,TRBV30
TGTGCCAGCAACCTAGGCGGGGGATTGAACTATGGCTACACCTTC,CASNLGGGLNYGYTF,TRBJ1-2,.,few,TRBV28
TGTGCCAGCAGCTTGGGGCAGGGGAGCTCCTACGAGCAGTACTTC,CASSLGQGSSYEQYF,TRBJ2-7,.,many,TRBV11-2
TGCGCCAGCAGCTTAATACAAGAGACCCAGTACTTC,CASSLIQETQYF,TRBJ2-5,.,.,TRBV5-1
TGTGCCAGCAGTCTATCACTTCCCGGGACATCTAGCAATCAGCCCCAGCATTTT,CASSLSLPGTSSNQPQHF,TRBJ1-5,.,.,TRBV6-2/TRBV6-3
TGTGCCTGGAACCTAGGACTAGCGGGCACAGATACGCAGTATTTT,CAWNLGLAGTDTQYF,TRBJ2-3,TRBD2,.,TRBV30
TGTGCCAGCACCCGGAGCTCCTATAATTCACCCCTCCACTTT,CASTRSSYNSPLHF,TRBJ1-6,.,.,TRBV6-5
TGTGCCAGCAGCTTAGGGTACAGGGGTTACAATGAGCAGTTCTTC,CASSLGYRGYNEQFF,TRBJ2-1,TRBD1,once,TRBV7-2
TGCGCCAGCAGTTATAGGGATCAGGGTGGCCCAAATTCACCCCTCCACTTT,CASSYRDQGGPNSPLHF,TRBJ1-6,.,.,TRBV5-1
TGTGCCATTTTGGGACAGGGTAACACTGAAGCTTTCTTT,CAILGQGNTEAFF,TRBJ1-1,TRBD1,few,TRBV10-3
TGTGCCAGCAGTGAACGGACAGGGTTGGCCGGGGAGCTGTTTTTT,CASSERTGLAGELFF,TRBJ2-2,TRBD1,.,TRBV2
TGTGCCAGCAGCGCGAGGGCGGGACTAGTCTACGAGCAGTACTTC,CASSARAGLVYEQYF,TRBJ2-7,TRBD2,few,TRBV7-2
TGTGCCAGCAGCCAAGTTGGGGCTGCAGCTTTCTTT,CASSQVGAAAFF,TRBJ1-1,.,.,TRBV14
TGTGCCAGCTCACCTACAGGGACGGCTGAGCAGTACTTC,CASSPTGTAEQYF,TRBJ2-7,.,.,TRBV18
TGTGCCAGCAGCGACCCGGGACAGAAGAACACTGAAGCTTTCTTT,CASSDPGQKNTEAFF,TRBJ1-1,TRBD1,few,TRBV7-9
TGTGCCAGCAGAGACTCAGGGGGGAATTCACCCCTCCACTTT,CASRDSGGNSPLHF,TRBJ1-6,TRBD1,.,TRBV6-6
TGTGCCAGCAGTTTAGGGACAGCCATGAACACTGAAGCTTTCTTT,CASSLGTAMNTEAFF,TRBJ1-1,TRBD1,.,TRBV28
TGTGCCAGCAGCACCTACAGGGACGAGCAGTACTTC,CASSTYRDEQYF,TRBJ2-7,.,.,TRBV7-2
TGTGCCATCAGTGATGGACTGCTGGAGACCCAGTACTTC,CAISDGLLETQYF,TRBJ2-5,.,once,TRBV10-3
TGTGCCAGCAGCGTCACAATCGGCGGCTCTGGAAACACCATATATTTT,CASSVTIGGSGNTIYF,TRBJ1-3,.,.,TRBV9
TGTGCCAGCAGCTGGAGCGCGATCTACGAGCAGTACTTC,CASSWSAIYEQYF,TRBJ2-7,.,few,TRBV6-2/TRBV6-3
TGCGCCAGCAGCCCTTCGACGGGTTCCGGCGATGAGCAGTTCTTC,CASSPSTGSGDEQFF,TRBJ2-1,.,.,TRBV5-1
TGTGCCAGCAGCTTGCGGCCTAGGAACACTGAAGCTTTCTTT,CASSLRPRNTEAFF,TRBJ1-1,.,.,TRBV7-2
TGCGCCAGCAGCTTGGCCACTCAGGGGAACACCGGGGAGCTGTTTTTT,CASSLATQGNTGELFF,TRBJ2-2,.,.,TRBV5-1
TGTGCCAGCAGCCGCGGGGGGTCCACTGAAGCTTTCTTT,CASSRGGSTEAFF,TRBJ1-1,.,.,TRBV7-2
TGTGCCAGCAGCCCTACGGAGAATCAGCCCCAGCATTTT,CASSPTENQPQHF,TRBJ1-5,.,.,TRBV2
TGCGCCAGCAGCTTGCCAGGAAACACTGAAGCTTTCTTT,CASSLPGNTEAFF,TRBJ1-1,.,.,TRBV5-1
TGTGCCAGCATGCAGGGTTCGGGGGCCAACGTCCTGACTTTC,CASMQGSGANVLTF,TRBJ2-6,.,.,TRBV2
TGTGCCAGCAGCTTAGTTGGAGGTCTGGAGACCCAGTACTTC,CASSLVGGLETQYF,TRBJ2-5,.,.,TRBV7-3
TGCGCCAGCAGTACAGGGGAGGATGGCTACACCTTC,CASSTGEDGYTF,TRBJ1-2,TRBD1,.,TRBV5-1
TGTGCCAGTAGCACTCGACAGGTAGGCACAGATACGCAGTATTTT,CASSTRQVGTDTQYF,TRBJ2-3,.,.,TRBV19